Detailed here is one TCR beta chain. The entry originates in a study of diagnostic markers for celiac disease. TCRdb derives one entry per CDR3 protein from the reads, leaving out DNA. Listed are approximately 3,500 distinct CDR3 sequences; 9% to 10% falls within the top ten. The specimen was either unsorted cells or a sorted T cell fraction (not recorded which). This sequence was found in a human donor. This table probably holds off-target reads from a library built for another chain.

The CDR3 sequence is CASSLQGAPKEKLFF. The gene calls are TRBV12-3 or TRBV12-4 and TRBJ1-4; the D gene TCRdb calls, TRBD1, cannot be checked with no DNA. The CDR3 has 15 amino acids.